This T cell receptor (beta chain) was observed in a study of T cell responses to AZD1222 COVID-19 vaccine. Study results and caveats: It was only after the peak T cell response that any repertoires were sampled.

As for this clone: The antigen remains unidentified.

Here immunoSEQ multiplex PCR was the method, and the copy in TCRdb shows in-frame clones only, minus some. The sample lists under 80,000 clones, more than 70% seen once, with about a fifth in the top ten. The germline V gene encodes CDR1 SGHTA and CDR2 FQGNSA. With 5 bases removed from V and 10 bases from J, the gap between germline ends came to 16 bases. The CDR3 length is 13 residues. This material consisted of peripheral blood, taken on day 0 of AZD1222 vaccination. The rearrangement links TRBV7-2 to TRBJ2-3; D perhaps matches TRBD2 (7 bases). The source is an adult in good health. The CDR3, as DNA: TGTGCCAGCAGCAGTCGACGGGGGGCATCGCAGTATTTT. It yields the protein CASSSRRGASQYF.